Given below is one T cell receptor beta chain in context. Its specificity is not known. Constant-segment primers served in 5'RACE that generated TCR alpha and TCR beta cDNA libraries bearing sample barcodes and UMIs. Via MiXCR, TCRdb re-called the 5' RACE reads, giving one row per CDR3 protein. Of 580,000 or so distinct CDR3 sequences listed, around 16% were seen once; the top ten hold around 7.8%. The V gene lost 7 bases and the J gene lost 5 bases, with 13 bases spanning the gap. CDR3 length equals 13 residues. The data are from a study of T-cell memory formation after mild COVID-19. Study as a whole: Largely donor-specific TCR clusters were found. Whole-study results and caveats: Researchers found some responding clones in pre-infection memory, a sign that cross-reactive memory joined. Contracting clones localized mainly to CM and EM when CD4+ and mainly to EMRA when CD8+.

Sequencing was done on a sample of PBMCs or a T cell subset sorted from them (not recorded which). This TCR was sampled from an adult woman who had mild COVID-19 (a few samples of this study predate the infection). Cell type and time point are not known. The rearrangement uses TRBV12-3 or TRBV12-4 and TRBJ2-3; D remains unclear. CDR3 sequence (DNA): TGTGCCAGCATCCAAATCCCAGGAGATACGCAGTATTTT. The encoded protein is CASIQIPGDTQYF.